This T cell receptor (beta chain) was sequenced for a study of blood T cell repertoires in COVID-19. CDR3 length: 14 residues. Germline V gene sequence: CDR1 SNHLY, CDR2 FYNNEI. V was clipped by 2 bases and J by 4 bases; unmatched bases: 4. The protocol was immunoSEQ multiplex PCR, while the TCRdb copy is restricted to in-frame clones and leaves out a portion. The data show approximately 94,000 clones, over 65% seen once. The sample taken for sequencing was peripheral blood. V and J are TRBV2 and TRBJ2-5; 7 bases match TRBD1. This sequence originates from a human donor in a cohort sampled during active COVID-19. CDR3 residues: CASSEQGVGETQYF. The DNA of the CDR3 is TGTGCCAGCAGTGAACAGGGGGTAGGAGAGACCCAGTACTTC.